The sequence of this T cell receptor beta chain was determined in a study of T cells in narcolepsy. This CDR3 region has 10 residues. Trimming stripped 8 bases from V and 7 bases from J, with 9 bases between. Germline V gene data show CDR1 as GTSNPN and CDR2 as SVGIG (reference sequence). TCRdb's table, derived via immunoSEQ multiplex PCR, lists solely in-frame clones and lacks some. This table has about 30,000 clones, over 80% appearing once. The sequenced material came from CD45RA- memory CD4+ T cells from PBMCs. The V call is TRBV30, the J call TRBJ1-5; TRBD1 is a possible D gene (5 bases). This clonotype originated in a human donor with narcolepsy. The CDR3 region is CAGGIQPQHF. Here the CDR3 DNA reads TGTGCCGGGGGAATCCAGCCCCAGCATTTT.